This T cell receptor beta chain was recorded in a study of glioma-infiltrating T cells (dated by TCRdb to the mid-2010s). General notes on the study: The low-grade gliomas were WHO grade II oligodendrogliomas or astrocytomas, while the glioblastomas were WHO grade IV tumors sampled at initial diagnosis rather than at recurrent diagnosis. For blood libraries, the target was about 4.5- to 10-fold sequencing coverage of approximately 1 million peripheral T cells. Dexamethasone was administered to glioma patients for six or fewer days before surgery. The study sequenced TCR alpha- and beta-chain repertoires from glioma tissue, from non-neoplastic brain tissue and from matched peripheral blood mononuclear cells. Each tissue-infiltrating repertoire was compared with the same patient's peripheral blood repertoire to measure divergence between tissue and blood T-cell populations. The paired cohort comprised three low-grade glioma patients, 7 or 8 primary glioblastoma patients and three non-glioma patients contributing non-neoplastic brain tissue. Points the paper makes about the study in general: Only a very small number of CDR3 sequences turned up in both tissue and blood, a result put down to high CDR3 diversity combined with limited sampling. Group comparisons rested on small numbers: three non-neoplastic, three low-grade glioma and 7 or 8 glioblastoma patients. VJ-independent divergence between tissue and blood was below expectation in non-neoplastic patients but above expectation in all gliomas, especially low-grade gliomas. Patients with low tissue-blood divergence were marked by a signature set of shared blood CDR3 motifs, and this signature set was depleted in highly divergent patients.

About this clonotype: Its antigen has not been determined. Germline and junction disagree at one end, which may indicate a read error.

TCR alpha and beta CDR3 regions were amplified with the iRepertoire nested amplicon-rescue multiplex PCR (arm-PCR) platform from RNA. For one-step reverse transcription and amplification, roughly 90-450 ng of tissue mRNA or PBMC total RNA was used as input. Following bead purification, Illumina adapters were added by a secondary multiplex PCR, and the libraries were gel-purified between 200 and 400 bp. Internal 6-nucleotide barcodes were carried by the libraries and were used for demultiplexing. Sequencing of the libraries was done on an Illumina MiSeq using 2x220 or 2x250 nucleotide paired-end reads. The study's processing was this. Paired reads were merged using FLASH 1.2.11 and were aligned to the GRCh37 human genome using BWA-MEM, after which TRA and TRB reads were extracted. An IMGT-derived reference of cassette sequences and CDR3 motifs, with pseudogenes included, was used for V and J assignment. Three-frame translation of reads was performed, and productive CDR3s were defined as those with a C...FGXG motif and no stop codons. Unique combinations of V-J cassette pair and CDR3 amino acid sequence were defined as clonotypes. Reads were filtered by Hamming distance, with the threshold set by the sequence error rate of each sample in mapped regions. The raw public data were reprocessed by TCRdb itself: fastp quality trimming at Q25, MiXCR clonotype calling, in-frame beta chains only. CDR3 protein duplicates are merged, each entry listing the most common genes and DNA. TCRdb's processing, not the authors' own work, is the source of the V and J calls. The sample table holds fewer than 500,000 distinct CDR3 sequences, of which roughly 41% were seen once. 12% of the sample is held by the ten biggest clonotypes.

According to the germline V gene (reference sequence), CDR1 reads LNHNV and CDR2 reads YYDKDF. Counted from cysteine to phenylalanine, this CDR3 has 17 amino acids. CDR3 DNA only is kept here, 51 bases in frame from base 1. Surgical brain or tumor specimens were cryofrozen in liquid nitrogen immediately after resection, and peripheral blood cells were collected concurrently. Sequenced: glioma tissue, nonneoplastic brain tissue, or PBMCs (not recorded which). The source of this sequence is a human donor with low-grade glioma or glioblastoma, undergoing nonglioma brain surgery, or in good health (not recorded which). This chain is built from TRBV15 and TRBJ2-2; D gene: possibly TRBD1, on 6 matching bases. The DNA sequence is TGTGACACCAGCAGAGGGGCCGGGACACCGAACACCGGGGAGCTGTTTTTT. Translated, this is CDTSRGAGTPNTGELFF.